Listed below are T cell receptor beta chains from one sample, sequenced in a study of T-cell memory formation after mild COVID-19. In TCRdb, the 5' RACE reads were re-called with MiXCR into one record per CDR3 protein. In the table there are 280,000 or so distinct CDR3 sequences, over 7% of which are singletons. The sample taken for sequencing was PBMCs or a T cell subset sorted from them (not recorded which). The receptors derive from a young man who had mild COVID-19 (a few samples of this study predate the infection). Cell type and time point are not known. The CDR3 runs from the conserved cysteine through the conserved F or W. Each record gives: V gene, J gene, clone size, D gene, CDR3 protein, CDR3 DNA. The D gene is left open where the match is weak. Not all rows give a size; the values are once, few, many and, for expanded clones, a class.

V: TRBV4-3; J: TRBJ2-2; size: many; D: TRBD1; CDR3: CASSHDRGQGPHTGELFF; DNA: TGCGCCAGCAGCCATGACAGGGGACAGGGTCCTCACACCGGGGAGCTGTTTTTT
V: TRBV20-1; J: TRBJ1-1; size: few; D: .; CDR3: CSARERAGLVNTEAFF; DNA: TGCAGTGCTAGAGAGAGGGCGGGGCTGGTGAACACTGAAGCTTTCTTT
V: TRBV30; J: TRBJ1-2; size: .; D: .; CDR3: CAWSVGPYGYTF; DNA: TGTGCCTGGAGTGTCGGGCCCTATGGCTACACCTTC
V: TRBV19; J: TRBJ1-4; size: .; D: .; CDR3: CASSLQSATNEKLFF; DNA: TGTGCCAGTTCTCTCCAGTCGGCAACTAATGAAAAACTGTTTTTT
V: TRBV5-6; J: TRBJ2-3; size: .; D: .; CDR3: CASSSLAGRTDTQYF; DNA: TGTGCCAGCAGCTCCTTGGCAGGTCGCACAGATACGCAGTATTTT
V: TRBV6-2/TRBV6-3; J: TRBJ2-2; size: .; D: .; CDR3: CASSADRTANTGELFF; DNA: TGTGCCAGCAGTGCTGACAGGACAGCGAACACCGGGGAGCTGTTTTTT
V: TRBV5-1; J: TRBJ2-2; size: many; D: TRBD1; CDR3: CASSFTGAPRTGELFF; DNA: TGCGCCAGCAGCTTTACAGGGGCCCCAAGGACCGGGGAGCTGTTTTTT
V: TRBV5-1; J: TRBJ2-7; size: .; D: .; CDR3: CASSSRVDEEQYF; DNA: TGCGCCAGCAGCTCGAGGGTCGACGAAGAGCAGTACTTC
V: TRBV5-1; J: TRBJ1-4; size: few; D: .; CDR3: CASSYTGAATNEKLFF; DNA: TGCGCCAGCAGCTACACCGGGGCAGCAACTAATGAAAAACTGTTTTTT
V: TRBV7-9; J: TRBJ1-1; size: few; D: .; CDR3: CASSGRGEGLSNTEAFF; DNA: TGTGCCAGCAGCGGCCGGGGGGAAGGGCTTTCGAACACTGAAGCTTTCTTT
V: TRBV6-6; J: TRBJ2-7; size: few; D: TRBD1; CDR3: CASSYSAGGTYEQYF; DNA: TGTGCCAGCAGTTACTCAGCAGGGGGCACCTACGAGCAGTACTTC
V: TRBV4-3; J: TRBJ1-1; size: .; D: TRBD1; CDR3: CASSQRFRGRTEAFF; DNA: TGCGCCAGCAGCCAACGCTTCAGGGGGCGGACTGAAGCTTTCTTT
V: TRBV4-3; J: TRBJ2-3; size: few; D: TRBD1; CDR3: CASSRGTGTQYF; DNA: TGCGCCAGCAGCCGAGGGACAGGGACGCAGTATTTT
V: TRBV7-6; J: TRBJ2-5; size: .; D: .; CDR3: CASSFIGGEETQYF; DNA: TGTGCCAGCAGCTTTATCGGGGGCGAGGAGACCCAGTACTTC
V: TRBV11-2; J: TRBJ2-1; size: .; D: .; CDR3: CASRRPGVTYNEQFF; DNA: TGTGCCAGCAGACGTCCCGGGGTGACCTACAATGAGCAGTTCTTC
V: TRBV6-5; J: TRBJ2-7; size: .; D: TRBD1; CDR3: CATGTGKNEQYF; DNA: TGTGCCACCGGGACAGGGAAAAACGAGCAGTACTTC
V: TRBV12-3/TRBV12-4; J: TRBJ2-3; size: .; D: .; CDR3: CASKGVATDTQYF; DNA: TGTGCCAGCAAGGGGGTGGCTACAGATACGCAGTATTTT
V: TRBV7-9; J: TRBJ2-4; size: .; D: .; CDR3: CASSFEPLGAKNIQYF; DNA: TGTGCCAGCAGCTTCGAACCTTTGGGGGCCAAAAACATTCAGTACTTC
V: TRBV7-3; J: TRBJ2-3; size: many; D: .; CDR3: CASNQGASTDTQYF; DNA: TGTGCCAGCAACCAGGGAGCTAGCACAGATACGCAGTATTTT
V: TRBV7-6; J: TRBJ1-2; size: few; D: .; CDR3: CASSPTGTQNYGYTF; DNA: TGTGCCAGCAGCCCCACCGGGACACAGAACTATGGCTACACCTTC
V: TRBV10-3; J: TRBJ2-3; size: few; D: TRBD2; CDR3: CAISGPSGVDTQYF; DNA: TGTGCCATCAGTGGACCTAGCGGGGTTGATACGCAGTATTTT
V: TRBV7-2; J: TRBJ2-1; size: .; D: .; CDR3: CASGRGGPDYNEQFF; DNA: TGTGCCAGCGGAAGAGGCGGACCCGACTACAATGAGCAGTTCTTC
V: TRBV7-2; J: TRBJ2-1; size: few; D: .; CDR3: CASSSGAEQFF; DNA: TGTGCCAGCAGCTCTGGGGCTGAGCAGTTCTTC
V: TRBV11-2; J: TRBJ2-1; size: .; D: .; CDR3: CASSLTGTLFPEQFF; DNA: TGTGCCAGCAGTCTCACCGGGACTTTGTTTCCTGAGCAGTTCTTC
V: TRBV12-3/TRBV12-4; J: TRBJ1-1; size: few; D: TRBD1; CDR3: CASSQGTESTEAFF; DNA: TGTGCCAGCAGCCAAGGGACAGAGAGTACTGAAGCTTTCTTT
V: TRBV4-3; J: TRBJ1-1; size: .; D: .; CDR3: CASSQDVGAGTEAFF; DNA: TGCGCCAGCAGCCAAGATGTCGGGGCGGGCACTGAAGCTTTCTTT
V: TRBV5-5; J: TRBJ2-2; size: .; D: .; CDR3: CASSLGRSTGELFF; DNA: TGTGCCAGCAGCCTAGGACGGAGCACCGGGGAGCTGTTTTTT
V: TRBV5-6; J: TRBJ1-1; size: .; D: .; CDR3: CASSLQGPLEAFF; DNA: TGTGCCAGCAGCTTACAGGGTCCCCTTGAAGCTTTCTTT
V: TRBV18; J: TRBJ2-1; size: many; D: TRBD1; CDR3: CASSPTAGQGYNEQFF; DNA: TGTGCCAGCTCACCAACCGCCGGACAGGGGTACAATGAGCAGTTCTTC
V: TRBV5-1; J: TRBJ2-3; size: many; D: .; CDR3: CASSSRDPRADTQYF; DNA: TGCGCCAGCAGCTCCCGGGACCCGAGGGCAGATACGCAGTATTTT
V: TRBV7-2; J: TRBJ2-7; size: few; D: TRBD2; CDR3: CASSLGGGREQYF; DNA: TGTGCCAGCAGCTTAGGCGGGGGACGAGAGCAGTACTTC
V: TRBV24-1; J: TRBJ2-5; size: .; D: .; CDR3: CATSDLIRIFRGETQYF; DNA: TGTGCCACCAGTGATTTGATCAGAATCTTCCGGGGGGAGACCCAGTACTTC
V: TRBV5-1; J: TRBJ2-1; size: few; D: TRBD1; CDR3: CASTWTGSSSYNEQFF; DNA: TGCGCCAGCACCTGGACAGGGTCGAGCTCCTACAATGAGCAGTTCTTC
V: TRBV20-1; J: TRBJ2-7; size: few; D: TRBD2; CDR3: CSAPGEGVTEQYF; DNA: TGCAGTGCCCCCGGGGAGGGAGTTACCGAGCAGTACTTC
V: TRBV5-1; J: TRBJ2-2; size: many; D: TRBD1; CDR3: CASTGTVNTGELFF; DNA: TGCGCCAGCACCGGGACAGTAAACACCGGGGAGCTGTTTTTT
V: TRBV20-1; J: TRBJ2-5; size: few; D: TRBD2; CDR3: CSASRPGTSGGLYQETQYF; DNA: TGCAGTGCTAGTCGCCCCGGGACTAGCGGGGGGCTGTACCAAGAGACCCAGTACTTC
V: TRBV20-1; J: TRBJ2-1; size: many; D: TRBD1; CDR3: CSAREGQLEQFF; DNA: TGCAGTGCTAGAGAGGGACAGCTAGAGCAGTTCTTC
V: TRBV4-3; J: TRBJ1-5; size: few; D: TRBD1; CDR3: CASSQGTGSNQPQHF; DNA: TGCGCCAGCAGCCAAGGGACAGGTAGCAATCAGCCCCAGCATTTT
V: TRBV10-2; J: TRBJ1-2; size: .; D: .; CDR3: CASTKKKDYGYTF; DNA: TGCGCCAGCACGAAAAAGAAGGACTATGGCTACACCTTC
V: TRBV4-3; J: TRBJ2-1; size: few; D: TRBD2; CDR3: CASSQEAGSSYNEQFF; DNA: TGCGCCAGCAGCCAAGAAGCGGGGAGCTCCTACAATGAGCAGTTCTTC
V: TRBV12-3/TRBV12-4; J: TRBJ2-3; size: .; D: .; CDR3: CASRTSDTQYF; DNA: TGTGCCAGCCGGACGAGTGATACGCAGTATTTT
V: TRBV12-3/TRBV12-4; J: TRBJ2-2; size: many; D: TRBD1; CDR3: CASSWQGETGELFF; DNA: TGTGCCAGCAGTTGGCAGGGGGAAACCGGGGAGCTGTTTTTT
V: TRBV9; J: TRBJ1-3; size: few; D: .; CDR3: CASSALEVFSGNTIYF; DNA: TGTGCCAGCAGCGCCCTGGAGGTCTTCTCTGGAAACACCATATATTTT
V: TRBV6-5; J: TRBJ2-5; size: few; D: TRBD2; CDR3: CASTGLAGKETQYF; DNA: TGTGCCAGCACTGGACTAGCGGGGAAAGAGACCCAGTACTTC
V: TRBV7-2; J: TRBJ1-2; size: few; D: .; CDR3: CASTSRGGGYGYTF; DNA: TGTGCCAGCACCTCAAGGGGGGGTGGATATGGCTACACCTTC
V: TRBV20-1; J: TRBJ2-3; size: many; D: TRBD2; CDR3: CSASPLAGGDDTQYF; DNA: TGCAGTGCTAGTCCGCTAGCGGGGGGAGATGATACGCAGTATTTT
V: TRBV7-3; J: TRBJ1-1; size: .; D: TRBD1; CDR3: CASSSHGTGFGATEAFF; DNA: TGTGCCAGCAGCTCACACGGGACAGGGTTCGGGGCCACTGAAGCTTTCTTT
V: TRBV20-1; J: TRBJ2-3; size: .; D: TRBD2; CDR3: CSAQIPTSGGDTQYF; DNA: TGCAGTGCCCAGATCCCGACTAGCGGGGGAGATACGCAGTATTTT
V: TRBV20-1; J: TRBJ2-5; size: few; D: .; CDR3: CSASRDAGPAQYF; DNA: TGCAGTGCTAGTCGGGACGCGGGTCCGGCCCAGTACTTC
V: TRBV7-6; J: TRBJ2-3; size: .; D: TRBD1; CDR3: CASSFTAGGEVDTQYF; DNA: TGTGCCAGCAGCTTTACCGCAGGGGGCGAGGTAGATACGCAGTATTTT
V: TRBV4-3; J: TRBJ2-3; size: .; D: TRBD2; CDR3: CASSQLLAGAQDTQYF; DNA: TGCGCCAGCAGCCAGTTACTAGCGGGTGCACAGGATACGCAGTATTTT
V: TRBV4-3; J: TRBJ2-1; size: .; D: .; CDR3: CASSQGGRNEQFF; DNA: TGCGCCAGCAGCCAAGGGGGGAGGAATGAGCAGTTCTTC
V: TRBV7-9; J: TRBJ2-1; size: few; D: TRBD2; CDR3: CASSLKDGLAGYNEQFF; DNA: TGTGCCAGCAGCTTAAAGGACGGACTAGCGGGATACAATGAGCAGTTCTTC
V: TRBV6-5; J: TRBJ1-3; size: few; D: .; CDR3: CASSYSRPSSGNTIYF; DNA: TGTGCCAGCAGTTACTCCAGACCCAGCTCTGGAAACACCATATATTTT
V: TRBV7-6; J: TRBJ2-1; size: few; D: TRBD1; CDR3: CASSPPGQGLYNEQFF; DNA: TGTGCCAGCAGCCCTCCGGGACAGGGCCTATACAATGAGCAGTTCTTC